This entry lists 27 T cell receptor beta chains sequenced from one sample in a study of cytomegalovirus exposure and HLA in healthy donors. The PCR was carried out with 60 Vbeta primers and 13 Jbeta primers. TCRdb's copy holds only in-frame clones and misses some; the assay was immunoSEQ multiplex PCR. The table records about 200,000 clones, roughly three quarters of them present only once. The source material was PBMCs. All receptors derive from a male donor in good health and CMV-seropositive.

This sequence joins TRBV7-9 and TRBJ2-7, with D possibly being TRBD1 (6 bases). This CDR3 region has 12 residues. V was shortened by 6 bases and J by 5 bases, with 11 bases between the two germline ends. The germline V gene has CDR1 SEHNR and CDR2 FQNEAQ (reference sequence). CDR3 nucleotides: TGTGCCAGCAGACAGGGCCGGGACGAGCAGTACTTC. Protein: CASRQGRDEQYF. The variable domain in full, completed from reference TRBV7-9 and TRBJ2-7, reads DTGVSQNPRHKITKRGQNVTFRCDPISEHNRLYWYRQTLGQGPEFLTYFQNEAQLEKSRLLSDRFSAERPKGSFSTLEIQRTEQGDSAMYLCASRQGRDEQYFGPGTRLTVT.

V and J are TRBV20-1 and TRBJ2-7; 8 bases line up with TRBD1. CDR3 length: 11 amino acids. Germline loops: CDR1 DFQATT, CDR2 SNEGSKA (reference sequence). The V and J ends lost 3 bases and 12 bases, in that order; junction bases with no gene match: 7. CDR3 amino acids: CSASLQGGRYF. CDR3 nucleotide sequence: TGCAGTGCTAGCCTACAGGGGGGTCGGTACTTC.

The CDR3 protein is CASSPGPGLAGGLQFF. CDR3 DNA: TGTGCCAGCTCACCAGGGCCGGGACTAGCGGGAGGACTGCAGTTCTTC. The chain has TRBV18 and TRBJ2-1, with 15 nucleotides matching TRBD2. The length of the CDR3 is 16 residues. V lost 2 bases, J lost 12 bases, and 8 bases stayed unmatched. Germline V gene sequence: CDR1 KGHSH, CDR2 LQKENI.

This chain joins TRBV5-1 and TRBJ2-7, with a tentative D call TRBD1 (5 bases). The CDR3 loop spans 15 amino acids. The germline V gene encodes CDR1 SGHRS and CDR2 YFSETQ. Trimming removed 0 bases at V and 2 bases at J, with 12 bases between. DNA of the CDR3: TGCGCCAGCAGCTTGGCGCGACAGCCCCCCTACGAGCAGTACTTC. Translation gives CASSLARQPPYEQYF.

This chain links TRBV7-9 with TRBJ1-6, with D possibly TRBD1 on 5 matching bases. CDR1 and CDR2 (germline): SEHNR, FQNEAQ (reference sequence). This CDR3 is 16 amino acids long. The V gene lost 5 bases and the J gene lost 1 base, with 12 bases spanning the gap. CDR3 region: CASSQDILSYNSPLHF. DNA of the CDR3: TGTGCCAGCAGCCAGGACATTCTGTCCTATAATTCACCCCTCCACTTT.

The V call is TRBV19, the J call TRBJ1-1; D possibly corresponds to TRBD1 (5 bases). The V end was cut by 5 bases, the J end by 0 bases, with 13 bases between. Per germline, CDR1 LNHDA and CDR2 SQIVND (reference sequence). The CDR3 extends over 15 amino acids. CDR3 residues: CASSPGHPMNTEAFF. CDR3 in DNA: TGTGCCAGTAGTCCCGGACACCCAATGAACACTGAAGCTTTCTTT.

The chain recombines TRBV7-3 with TRBJ2-1; TRBD2 matches at 7 bases. Germline CDR1 and CDR2: SGHTA and FQGTGA. With 5 bases clipped from V and 9 bases from J, the junction kept 7 bases outside the gene matches. The CDR3 is 13 amino acids. The CDR3 DNA follows: TGTGCCAGCAGCCCGGGACTAAAGGGTGAGCAGTTCTTC. It is translated as CASSPGLKGEQFF.

This clone appeared a single time. The genes are TRBV6-5 and TRBJ2-7; D gene uncertain. CDR3 length: 13 residues. CDR1 is MNHEY, CDR2 SVGAGI, per germline. With 7 bases removed from V and 7 bases from J, the gap between germline ends came to 17 bases. The CDR3 is CASTPPAVREQYF. For the CDR3, the DNA is TGTGCCAGCACCCCCCCCGCCGTTCGGGAGCAGTACTTC.

A word on this clone: Other DNA sequences in this specimen translate into the identical CDR3. This chain connects TRBV12-5 to TRBJ1-1; 8 positions agree with TRBD1. Per the germline V gene, CDR1 is LGHNT and CDR2 is FRNRAP. The CDR3 has 18 residues. The ends lost 5 bases at V and 1 base at J; junction bases unmatched: 15. CDR3 DNA: TGTGCTAGTGGTCCCTCGTCCCGACAGGGGATTGCGAACACTGAAGCTTTCTTT. Translation gives CASGPSSRQGIANTEAFF.

This chain uses TRBV11-2 with TRBJ2-7, with 9 positions matching TRBD1. Germline V gene lookup returns CDR1 SGHAT and CDR2 FQNNGV. This CDR3 is 14 amino acids long. V trimming: 7 bases; J trimming: 3 bases; junction bases outside the gene matches: 7. The CDR3 region has the DNA TGTGCCAGCACCTGGGGGGGACAGGGCTACGAGCAGTACTTC. Its protein product is CASTWGGQGYEQYF.

The rearrangement links TRBV6-5 to TRBJ2-7; D might be TRBD1 (5 bases). This CDR3 spans 14 amino acids. The germline gives CDR1 MNHEY, CDR2 SVGAGI. Trimming removed 10 bases at V and 0 bases at J, with 16 bases between. CDR3 coding DNA: TGTGCCACCACCGAGGACACAAGCTCCTACGAGCAGTACTTC. It specifies CATTEDTSSYEQYF.

The V gene is TRBV7-3, the J gene TRBJ1-1; D is undetermined. The germline CDR1 and CDR2 sequences are SGHTA and FQGTGA. V lost 8 bases, J lost 2 bases, and 15 bases lay in between. The length of the CDR3 is 14 residues. CDR3 sequence (DNA): TGTGCCAGCTCCCCCGGGAGGGTCAACACTGAAGCTTTCTTT. The encoded protein is CASSPGRVNTEAFF. The entire variable domain, with the rest obtained from reference TRBV7-3 and TRBJ1-1, is as follows: GAGVSQTPSNKVTEKGKYVELRCDPISGHTALYWYRQSLGQGPEFLIYFQGTGAADDSGLPNDRFFAVRPEGSVSTLKIQRTERGDSAVYLCASSPGRVNTEAFFGQGTRLTVV.

V is TRBV10-3 and J is TRBJ2-1; TRBD2 matches 8 bases. Germline trimming cut 3 bases from V and 6 bases from J; bases unmatched to any gene: 10. This CDR3 region has 16 residues. Germline V CDR1 and CDR2: ENHRY, SYGVKD. CDR3 DNA: TGTGCCATCAGTGACGTCACTAGCGGAAAAATCAATGAGCAGTTCTTC. Translating gives CAISDVTSGKINEQFF.

This clone was seen only a few times. CDR3 coding DNA: TGTGCCAGCTCACCGACAAACGGGGAGCTGTTTTTT. It codes for CASSPTNGELFF. The chain couples TRBV18 to TRBJ2-2; D is ambiguous. Germline lookup yields CDR1 KGHSH and CDR2 LQKENI. The CDR3 sequence is 12 residues long. V gave up 3 bases and J gave up 7 bases, with 6 bases separating them.

This rearrangement joins TRBV7-9 to TRBJ1-6, with D hard to call. Trimming left V 6 bases short and J 9 bases short, with 18 bases between. Looked up from germline, CDR1 is SEHNR and CDR2 is FQNEAQ (reference sequence). The CDR3 spans 15 residues. This CDR3 reads CASRPQSVGPSPLHF. In nucleotides, the CDR3 is TGTGCCAGCAGGCCTCAATCTGTGGGCCCTTCACCCCTCCACTTT.

This chain uses TRBV19 with TRBJ1-2; tentative D call: TRBD1 (5 bases). CDR1 and CDR2 (germline): LNHDA, SQIVND (reference sequence). The CDR3 runs 12 residues. Trimming took off 4 bases at V and 3 bases at J, with 6 bases between the two ends. The CDR3 DNA sequence: TGTGCCAGTAGTAGGGGGGACTATGGCTACACCTTC. It translates to CASSRGDYGYTF.

This clone was found once. J is TRBJ2-1 and V is TRBV7-6; D gene unclear. CDR3 length equals 12 residues. The V end lost 5 bases, the J end lost 9 bases, and 11 bases lay between the germline ends. The germline CDR1 and CDR2 sequences are SGHVS and FNYEAQ. The CDR3 coding sequence is TGTGCCAGCAGCCCCTTCCTAACTGAGCAGTTCTTC. This sequence encodes CASSPFLTEQFF.

This chain connects TRBV18 to TRBJ1-1; 8 bases are a match to TRBD1. This CDR3 comprises 14 residues. The V gene's germline CDR1 is KGHSH and CDR2 LQKENI. The trim removed 2 bases at V and 11 bases at J, leaving 10 bases unmatched. The CDR3 sequence: CASSPKGQVIGAFF. CDR3 coding DNA: TGTGCCAGCTCACCAAAGGGACAGGTGATCGGCGCTTTCTTT.

This clone appeared a single time. CDR3 in DNA: TGTGCCAGCGGCGGGAATAACTATGGCTACACCTTC. Protein sequence: CASGGNNYGYTF. The chain joins TRBV5-6 to TRBJ1-2, with unresolved D. This CDR3 contains 12 residues. Germline V CDR1 and CDR2: SGHDT, YYEEEE. The V gene lost 7 bases and the J gene lost 1 base, with 8 bases spanning the gap.

The chain combines TRBV9 with TRBJ2-3, with a tentative D call TRBD2 (6 bases). V lost 6 bases, J lost 6 bases, and 14 bases lay in between. Germline V gene lookup returns CDR1 SGDLS and CDR2 YYNGEE. The CDR3 has 13 residues. CDR3 in amino acids: CASNAVGGDTQYF. The CDR3 DNA sequence: TGTGCCAGCAACGCGGTGGGGGGTGATACGCAGTATTTT. Full variable domain (rest looked up from reference TRBV9 and TRBJ2-3): DSGVTQTPKHLITATGQRVTLRCSPRSGDLSVYWYQQSLDQGLQFLIQYYNGEERAKGNILERFSAQQFPDLHSELNLSSLELGDSALYFCASNAVGGDTQYFGPGTRLTVL.

CDR3 sequence (DNA): TGCGCCAGCAGAGGGGACTCCAGCTCCTACGAGCAGTACTTC. It encodes CASRGDSSSYEQYF. The rearrangement links TRBV4-1 to TRBJ2-7; maybe TRBD2 (6 bases). Germline assignment: CDR1 MGHRA and CDR2 YSYEKL. The CDR3 contains 14 residues. V shed 6 bases and J shed 0 bases, with 12 bases lying between them.

V usage is TRBV19 and J usage is TRBJ2-5; 8 nucleotides align to TRBD2. The ends lost 5 bases at V and 1 base at J; junction bases unmatched: 6. This CDR3 has 15 residues. Per germline, CDR1 LNHDA and CDR2 SQIVND (reference sequence). The CDR3 DNA is TGTGCCAGTAGTCCCGGGACTAGAGGCCAAGAGACCCAGTACTTC. It specifies CASSPGTRGQETQYF.

CDR3 region: CASSMEGLGYTF. The CDR3 DNA follows: TGTGCCAGTAGTATGGAGGGACTCGGCTACACCTTC. The chain combines TRBV19 with TRBJ1-2, with a tentative D call TRBD1 (5 bases). V was pared by 3 bases and J by 8 bases, with 10 bases between. The CDR3 extends over 12 amino acids. CDR1 and CDR2 from the germline V gene are LNHDA and SQIVND (reference sequence).

About this clone: The sample has other DNA sequences that encode this CDR3 too. The CDR3 DNA reads TGTGCCAGCAGTGTGGAGGGAGCGTATAATGAGCAGTTCTTC. This translates into CASSVEGAYNEQFF. This chain joins TRBV2 and TRBJ2-1, with D perhaps TRBD2 (6 bases). Germline CDR1 and CDR2: SNHLY and FYNNEI. CDR3 size: 14 residues. Trimming took off 4 bases at V and 7 bases at J, with 14 bases between the two ends.

CDR3 sequence (DNA): TGTGCCATCAGTGAACAGGTGGAGACCCAGTACTTC. Translating gives CAISEQVETQYF. V gene TRBV10-3 combines with J gene TRBJ2-5; tentative D call: TRBD1 (5 bases). The V end lost 3 bases, the J end lost 5 bases, and 7 bases lay between the germline ends. Germline loops: CDR1 ENHRY, CDR2 SYGVKD. This CDR3 region has 12 residues.

This chain links TRBV29-1 with TRBJ2-2; 9 bases align to TRBD1. The junction had 4 bases not matched to a gene; V was cut back by 7 bases and J by 4 bases. The V gene's germline CDR1 is SQVTM and CDR2 ANQGSEA. The CDR3 has 13 residues. CDR3 nucleotide sequence: TGCAGCGCTCGGACAGGGGCCACCGGGGAGCTGTTTTTT. Protein: CSARTGATGELFF.

This clone was counted a few times. This chain joins TRBV6-4 and TRBJ2-3, with D possibly being TRBD2 (6 bases). CDR1 is MRHNA, CDR2 SNTAGT, per germline. The CDR3 has 14 residues. Trimming left V 8 bases short and J 0 bases short, with 12 bases between. The CDR3 nucleotides read TGTGCCAGCGGGGAGGCATCTAGCACAGATACGCAGTATTTT. It codes for CASGEASSTDTQYF.